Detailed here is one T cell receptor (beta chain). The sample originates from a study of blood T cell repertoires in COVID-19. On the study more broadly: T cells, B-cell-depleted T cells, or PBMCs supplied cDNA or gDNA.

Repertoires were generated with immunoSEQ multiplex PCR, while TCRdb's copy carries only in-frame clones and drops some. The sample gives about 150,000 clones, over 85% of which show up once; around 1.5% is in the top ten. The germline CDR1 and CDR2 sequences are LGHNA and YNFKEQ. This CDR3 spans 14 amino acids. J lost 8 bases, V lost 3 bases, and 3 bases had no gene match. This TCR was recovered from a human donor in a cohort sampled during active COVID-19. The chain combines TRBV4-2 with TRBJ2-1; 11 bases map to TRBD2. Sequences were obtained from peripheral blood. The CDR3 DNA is TGTGCCAGCAGCCAGCTAGCGGGGGGCCATGAGCAGTTCTTC. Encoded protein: CASSQLAGGHEQFF.